Below, 11 T cell receptor beta chains from the same sample are listed, as sequenced in a study of cytomegalovirus exposure and HLA in healthy donors. PCR primers comprised 60 Vbeta and 13 Jbeta primers. The repertoire was sequenced with immunoSEQ multiplex PCR; TCRdb's copy has only in-frame clones and lacks some. The sample lists around 97,000 clones, about 81% occurring once. The sample was PBMCs. The source is a man between 35 and 55 years old in good health and CMV-seropositive.

This clone was counted only a few times. This chain uses TRBV12-5 with TRBJ2-2, with 10 bases fitting TRBD2. V was clipped by 2 bases and J by 1 base; unmatched bases: 7. Germline CDR1 and CDR2: LGHNT and FRNRAP. This CDR3 has 18 residues. CDR3 sequence (DNA): TGTGCTAGTGGTTTGATCAGCGGGAGGGCCGGGAACACCGGGGAGCTGTTTTTT. Translating it yields CASGLISGRAGNTGELFF.

The gene calls are TRBV7-2 and TRBJ1-5, with 9 bases aligning to TRBD1. From germline, CDR1 is SGHTA and CDR2 FQGNSA. J was trimmed by 1 base and V by 0 bases; bases with no gene match: 16. This CDR3 has 21 amino acids. CDR3 in DNA: TGTGCCAGCAGCTTAGCGGGTTGGTCTACAGGGGGCGCTCGAAGCAATCAGCCCCAGCATTTT. Its protein is CASSLAGWSTGGARSNQPQHF.

V and J are TRBV5-1 and TRBJ2-5; the D gene is possibly TRBD1 (5 bases). The V and J ends lost 4 bases and 3 bases respectively, with 16 bases between them. This CDR3 is 15 amino acids long. The V gene's germline CDR1 is SGHRS and CDR2 YFSETQ. The DNA for the CDR3 is TGCGCCAGCAGCCTCCCCGCAGGGATGAAAGAGACCCAGTACTTC. Protein product: CASSLPAGMKETQYF.

For this clone: At one end the junction does not follow the germline gene, possibly because of a read error. J is TRBJ2-1 and V is TRBV7-9; a weak D match, TRBD2 (6 bases). There are 15 residues in the CDR3. Germline V gene lookup returns CDR1 SEHNR and CDR2 FQNEAQ (reference sequence). CDR3 in amino acids: CSSSTGTLTDNEQFF. In DNA form, the CDR3 reads TGTTCCAGCAGCACCGGGACTTTAACCGACAATGAGCAGTTCTTC. The variable domain in full, with the rest retrieved from reference TRBV7-9 and TRBJ2-1, is DTGVSQNPRHKITKRGQNVTFRCDPISEHNRLYWYRQTLGQGPEFLTYFQNEAQLEKSRLLSDRFSAERPKGSFSTLEIQRTEQGDSAMYLCSSSTGTLTDNEQFFGPGTRLTVL.

The rearrangement joins TRBV27 to TRBJ2-2, with 10 bases matching TRBD1. This CDR3 contains 16 residues. Unmatched junction bases numbered 8, after V lost 5 bases and J lost 5 bases. The germline V gene has CDR1 MNHEY and CDR2 SMNVEV (reference sequence). Here the CDR3 DNA reads TGTGCCAGCAGTCGGTTCGGGACAGGGGAGACCGGGGAGCTGTTTTTT. Translation gives CASSRFGTGETGELFF.

The CDR3 DNA is TGTGCCAGCGGTTCTGGGCCTAACTACGAGCAGTACTTC. Its protein is CASGSGPNYEQYF. V gene TRBV7-6 combines with J gene TRBJ2-7, with D unclear. The CDR3 sequence is 13 residues long. Germline values: CDR1 SGHVS, CDR2 FNYEAQ. Between the trimmed V and J ends, which lost 8 bases and 3 bases, there was a span of 14 bases. The full variable domain, rest sourced from reference TRBV7-6 and TRBJ2-7, is GAGVSQSPRYKVTKRGQDVALRCDPISGHVSLYWYRQALGQGPEFLTYFNYEAQQDKSGLPNDRFSAERPEGSISTLTIQRTEQRDSAMYRCASGSGPNYEQYFGPGTRLTVT.

The chain has TRBV5-1 and TRBJ2-1, with D possibly being TRBD2 (5 bases). The CDR3 spans 15 residues. Germline lookup yields CDR1 SGHRS and CDR2 YFSETQ. Deletions cut 0 bases from V and 5 bases from J, with 12 bases between. The CDR3 nucleotides are TGCGCCAGCAGCTTGGCAGGCGCGGGCAACAATGAGCAGTTCTTC. This codes for CASSLAGAGNNEQFF.

The chain carries TRBV6-5 and TRBJ1-1; perhaps TRBD1 as D (6 bases). V dropped 6 bases and J dropped 4 bases, with 15 bases sitting between them. Germline V CDR1 and CDR2: MNHEY, SVGAGI. CDR3 length equals 14 residues. The chain's CDR3 is CASRKKGVTTEAFF. The CDR3 DNA reads TGTGCCAGCAGAAAAAAGGGGGTTACCACTGAAGCTTTCTTT.

This clone was recorded a few times. V usage is TRBV2 and J usage is TRBJ1-1; TRBD1 is a possible D gene (6 bases). The ends were cut back, 8 bases at V and 3 bases at J, with 16 bases in the middle. The CDR3 spans 14 residues. CDR1 is SNHLY and CDR2 is FYNNEI in the germline V gene. In DNA form, the CDR3 reads TGTGCCAGCCCTAAACAGGGATTGGACACTGAAGCTTTCTTT. Translation gives CASPKQGLDTEAFF.

CDR3 in DNA: TGTGCCAGCCGGGGACAGGGGAACACTGAAGCTTTCTTT. The encoded protein is CASRGQGNTEAFF. This chain joins TRBV5-8 and TRBJ1-1, with TRBD1 identical over 9 bases. The CDR3 totals 13 residues. Germline V gives CDR1 SGHTS, CDR2 YDEGEE. Losses at the gene ends were 7 bases for V and 1 base for J; bases not matched to a gene: 2.

V and J are TRBV5-4 and TRBJ2-3; D is unresolved. This CDR3 is 13 amino acids long. The germline V gene has CDR1 SGHNT and CDR2 YYREEE (reference sequence). The V gene lost 2 bases and the J gene lost 2 bases, with 6 bases spanning the gap. CDR3 sequence: CASSLLSTDTQYF. The CDR3 DNA reads TGTGCCAGCAGCTTACTGTCCACAGATACGCAGTATTTT.